The 19 T cell receptor beta chains below all came from one sample that was sequenced in a study of blood T cell repertoires in COVID-19. Here immunoSEQ multiplex PCR was the method, and the copy in TCRdb shows in-frame clones only, minus some. The sample carries under 300,000 clones, approximately 88% recorded once. The sample comprised PBMCs or T cells enriched from blood (not recorded which). The source of these receptors is a middle-aged woman who had been exposed to COVID-19.

The chain couples TRBV7-8 to TRBJ2-2; D might be TRBD2 (6 bases). CDR1 and CDR2 (germline): SGHVS, FQNEAQ. The CDR3 runs to 17 residues. Trimming removed 3 bases at V and 4 bases at J, with 18 bases between. CDR3 loop: CASSFLTLGRLTGELFF. CDR3 in DNA: TGTGCCAGCAGCTTCCTCACTCTAGGGAGGCTCACCGGGGAGCTGTTTTTT.

The chain links TRBV7-2 to TRBJ1-2; possibly TRBD1 for D (5 bases). Germline values: CDR1 SGHTA, CDR2 FQGNSA. V was clipped by 3 bases and J by 4 bases, with 18 bases between them. The CDR3 has 16 residues. DNA of the CDR3: TGTGCCAGCAGCTTGTATACCTGGTGGGGCGGCTATGGCTACACCTTC. Its protein product is CASSLYTWWGGYGYTF.

As for this clone: The same CDR3 arises from other DNA sequences in this sample as well. The gene calls are TRBV7-2 and TRBJ2-3, with TRBD2 as a possible D gene (5 bases). V shed 1 base and J shed 1 base, with 9 bases lying between them. Germline CDR1 and CDR2: SGHTA and FQGNSA. The CDR3 runs to 15 residues. CDR3 amino acids: CASSLVGSGTDTQYF. The CDR3 coding sequence is TGTGCCAGCAGCTTAGTGGGTAGCGGCACAGATACGCAGTATTTT.

The rearrangement links TRBV25-1 to TRBJ1-1, with D unclear. Germline CDR1 and CDR2: MGHDK and SYGVNS. V lost 4 bases, J lost 1 base, and 4 bases lay in between. The CDR3 sequence is 12 residues long. CDR3 sequence: CASSARNTEAFF. The DNA of the CDR3 is TGTGCCAGCAGTGCCAGGAACACTGAAGCTTTCTTT. Full variable domain (outside the CDR3, taken from reference TRBV25-1 and TRBJ1-1): EADIYQTPRYLVIGTGKKITLECSQTMGHDKMYWYQQDPGMELHLIHYSYGVNSTEKGDLSSESTVSRIRTEHFPLTLESARPSHTSQYLCASSARNTEAFFGQGTRLTVV.

This chain joins TRBV30 and TRBJ2-5; D gene uncertain. Trimming took off 2 bases at V and 7 bases at J, with 8 bases between the two ends. The CDR3 has 11 amino acids. CDR1 GTSNPN and CDR2 SVGIG come from the germline V gene (reference sequence). The CDR3 spells CAWSTTGTQYF. The DNA for the CDR3 is TGTGCCTGGAGTACAACGGGGACCCAGTACTTC. Complete variable domain (other parts from reference TRBV30 and TRBJ2-5): SQTIHQWPATLVQPVGSPLSLECTVEGTSNPNLYWYRQAAGRGLQLLFYSVGIGQISSEVPQNLSASRPQDRQFILSSKKLLLSDSGFYLCAWSTTGTQYFGPGTRLLVL.

This chain joins TRBV5-6 and TRBJ2-1; 9 nucleotides agree with TRBD2. V lost 2 bases to trimming and J lost 5 bases; unmatched junction nucleotides: 5. The CDR3 runs to 15 residues. Germline loops: CDR1 SGHDT, CDR2 YYEEEE. The CDR3 DNA is TGTGCCAGCAGCTTAGTGCTAGCGGGAAACAATGAGCAGTTCTTC. This translates into CASSLVLAGNNEQFF.

The chain has TRBV10-3 and TRBJ2-7, with D uncertain. V was clipped by 3 bases and J by 3 bases, with 6 bases between them. CDR3 length equals 12 residues. Germline CDR1 is ENHRY and CDR2 is SYGVKD. In DNA, the CDR3 is TGTGCCATCAGTGATACTGTCTACGAGCAGTACTTC. Amino acids: CAISDTVYEQYF.

This clone is a singleton in its sample. The V and J genes are TRBV4-1 and TRBJ1-2, with D tentatively TRBD1 (5 bases). V lost 0 bases, J lost 2 bases, and 19 bases lay in between. The CDR3 runs to 18 residues. In germline, CDR1 is MGHRA, CDR2 YSYEKL. CDR3 bases: TGCGCCAGCAGCCAAGATGGGGGGGGGACTGGCCTCAACTATGGCTACACCTTC. Translation: CASSQDGGGTGLNYGYTF.

The chain employs TRBV9 and TRBJ2-1; D ambiguous. CDR3 size: 13 residues. Germline V gives CDR1 SGDLS, CDR2 YYNGEE. Deletions cut 0 bases from V and 7 bases from J, with 8 bases between. The CDR3 bases are TGTGCCAGCAGCGTAGATGTAGTAAATGAGCAGTTCTTC. This codes for CASSVDVVNEQFF.

The chain carries TRBV19 and TRBJ1-3; D is undetermined. Germline CDR1 and CDR2: LNHDA and SQIVND (reference sequence). Trimming took off 5 bases at V and 4 bases at J, with 12 bases between the two ends. This CDR3 has 14 amino acids. CDR3 loop: CASSPGGGGNTIYF. The CDR3 DNA follows: TGTGCCAGTAGTCCCGGCGGAGGGGGAAACACCATATATTTT.

This sequence joins TRBV28 and TRBJ1-2, with 8 bases that match TRBD1. In germline, CDR1 is MDHEN, CDR2 SYDVKM. V lost 7 bases and J lost 6; bases outside the gene matches: 13. The CDR3 has 15 amino acids. CDR3 loop: CASTVTGVLTNGYTF. As DNA, the CDR3 is TGTGCCAGCACCGTGACAGGGGTTTTAACTAATGGCTACACCTTC.

The V call is TRBV5-8, the J call TRBJ2-3; TRBD1 aligns across 8 bases. The germline CDR1 and CDR2 sequences are SGHTS and YDEGEE. The CDR3 has 17 amino acids. J lost 1 base, V lost 2 bases, and 9 bases had no gene match. The CDR3 nucleotides read TGTGCCAGCAGCTTAAAAACAGGGGGTTTTCGCACAGATACGCAGTATTTT. It yields the protein CASSLKTGGFRTDTQYF.

The CDR3 region has the DNA TGTGCCAGCAGCCCCCGCAGTCTAGCGGGGGGGCTAAGGGAGCTGTTTTTT. The encoded protein is CASSPRSLAGGLRELFF. The gene calls are TRBV9 and TRBJ2-2, with TRBD2 matching over 12 bases. Germline lookup yields CDR1 SGDLS and CDR2 YYNGEE. The V gene end was trimmed by 4 bases and the J gene end by 9 bases; junction bases not matched to a gene: 13. The CDR3 consists of 17 residues. Together with reference TRBV9 and TRBJ2-2, the CDR3 gives the full variable domain: DSGVTQTPKHLITATGQRVTLRCSPRSGDLSVYWYQQSLDQGLQFLIQYYNGEERAKGNILERFSAQQFPDLHSELNLSSLELGDSALYFCASSPRSLAGGLRELFFGEGSRLTVL.

V usage is TRBV5-1 and J usage is TRBJ2-1; 10 bases are a match to TRBD2. The CDR3 sequence is 16 residues long. Germline V gene sequence: CDR1 SGHRS, CDR2 YFSETQ. V trimming: 4 bases; J trimming: 3 bases; junction bases outside the gene matches: 7. This chain's CDR3 is CASSPRTSGDYNEQFF. Written as DNA, the CDR3 is TGCGCCAGCAGCCCCCGGACTAGCGGAGACTACAATGAGCAGTTCTTC.

Of note for this clone: The junction departs from the called germline gene at one end, perhaps through a read error. The chain has TRBV5-1 and TRBJ2-3; 7 positions match TRBD2. This CDR3 is 17 amino acids long. Germline CDR1 and CDR2: SGHRS and YFSETQ. CDR3 sequence: CASRSIRSGTNTDTQYF. CDR3 bases: TGTGCCAGCAGGTCCATTCGGTCCGGGACTAACACAGATACGCAGTATTTT.

The J gene is TRBJ2-3, the V gene TRBV21-1; the table assigns TRBD2, which was not confirmed against the DNA. TRBV21-1 constitutes a pseudogene. The CDR3 extends over 19 amino acids. This chain's CDR3 is CASSPRGGTSGRAPDTQYF. The CDR3 DNA follows: TGTGCCAGCAGCCCCCGGGGGGGGACTAGCGGGAGGGCCCCAGATACGCAGTATTTT.

This chain joins TRBV5-1 and TRBJ1-2; 9 bases are shared with TRBD1. Germline assignment: CDR1 SGHRS and CDR2 YFSETQ. J lost 7 bases, V lost 4 bases, and 11 bases had no gene match. The CDR3 runs to 15 residues. The CDR3 nucleotides read TGCGCCAGCAGCACCGGACAGGGGCCTATTGGTGGCTACACCTTC. Its translation: CASSTGQGPIGGYTF.

Comment on this clone: The germline gene is not matched at one end of the junction; a read error may be the cause. The J gene is TRBJ1-4, the V gene TRBV6-2 or TRBV6-3, with D hard to call. CDR1 and CDR2 from the germline V gene are MNHEY and SVGEGT. The CDR3 extends over 17 amino acids. The CDR3 sequence is CASSLFTPEGDNEELFF. In DNA form, the CDR3 reads TGTGCCAGCAGTCTTTTTACCCCCGAAGGAGATAATGAAGAACTGTTTTTT.

Points on this clone: Other DNA sequences in this sample translate to the same CDR3. V is TRBV2 and J is TRBJ2-5; TRBD2 matches 10 bases. V lost 6 bases to trimming and J lost 1 base; unmatched junction nucleotides: 2. The germline CDR1 and CDR2 sequences are SNHLY and FYNNEI. There are 14 residues in the CDR3. Here the CDR3 DNA reads TGTGCCAGCAGAGGACTAGCGGTCCAAGAGACCCAGTACTTC. Its protein product is CASRGLAVQETQYF.